This T cell receptor (beta chain) was observed in a study of blood T cell repertoires in COVID-19. In the study overall: PBMCs, B-cell-depleted T cells, or T cells provided the cDNA or gDNA that made up the material.

In the study's own analysis: By means of reference gene primer amplification, nucleated cell counts were estimated. Sequencing used immunoSEQ multiplex PCR; TCRdb keeps in-frame clones, though not all of them. The V and J calls and clone size are taken from that table; D and trimming were inferred from the DNA. The data hold some 63,000 clones, with 85% observed a single time. The V end was cut by 6 bases, the J end by 3 bases, with 9 bases between. CDR3 size: 12 residues. Germline V gene data show CDR1 as MNHEY and CDR2 as SVGEGT. Input material: peripheral blood. The rearrangement links TRBV6-2 or TRBV6-3 to TRBJ2-7, with D possibly matching TRBD2 (6 bases). This clonotype was sampled from a human donor in a cohort sampled during active COVID-19. CDR3 coding DNA: TGTGCCAGCAGCAGACTAGTCTACGAGCAGTACTTC. Amino acid sequence: CASSRLVYEQYF.